These T cell receptor beta chains were read from a single sample in a study of cytomegalovirus exposure and HLA in healthy donors. Assay: immunoSEQ multiplex PCR; the TCRdb copy retains only in-frame clones and omits some. The data show tens of thousands of clones, about 95% seen once. The sample was PBMCs. Receptors were obtained from a young woman in good health and CMV-seropositive. CDR3s include the opening cysteine and the closing phenylalanine or tryptophan. Each record gives: CDR3 DNA, CDR3 protein, clone size, D gene, J gene, V gene. D genes are given only for firm matches. The size entry is marked missing in some rows and otherwise reads once, few, many or a size class.

TGTGCCAGCAGCCGAAGCGGATTCTACAATGAGCAGTTCTTC | CASSRSGFYNEQFF | NA | NA | TRBJ2-1 | TRBV6-4
TGTGCCAGCAGTGTGGGGCGGTCCTCTGGGGCCAACGTCCTGACTTTC | CASSVGRSSGANVLTF | NA | NA | TRBJ2-6 | TRBV6-1
TGTGCCAGCAGCTCGGACAGGGGCTCCCGTAACTATGGCTACACCTTC | CASSSDRGSRNYGYTF | NA | TRBD1 | TRBJ1-2 | TRBV7-2
TGTGCCAGCAGTTACAAGAGCTGGGGGCGCGAGAATGGCTACACCTTC | CASSYKSWGRENGYTF | NA | NA | TRBJ1-2 | TRBV6-5
TGTGCCAGCAGCTTGGGACTAGCGGGGGGGCGTTACAATGAGCAGTTCTTC | CASSLGLAGGRYNEQFF | NA | TRBD2 | TRBJ2-1 | TRBV5-6
TGTGCCAGCAGCCTCCATAGCGGGAGTGAGCAGTTCTTC | CASSLHSGSEQFF | once | TRBD2 | TRBJ2-1 | TRBV5-4
TGTGCCAGCAGCCCCGTGCGAGGGGGGGGCACTGAAGCTTTCTTT | CASSPVRGGGTEAFF | NA | NA | TRBJ1-1 | TRBV5-8
TGTGCCAGTAGTATTAGAACTCTCTCCTACAATGAGCAGTTCTTC | CASSIRTLSYNEQFF | NA | NA | TRBJ2-1 | TRBV19
TGTGCCAGCACCAACAGGGAATCTTATGGCTACACCTTC | CASTNRESYGYTF | NA | NA | TRBJ1-2 | TRBV6-5
TGTGCCAGCAGCCCCACGGGGGGTCGCGACTATGGCTACACCTTC | CASSPTGGRDYGYTF | NA | NA | TRBJ1-2 | TRBV5-6
TGCGCCAGCAGCCATTCGCGACAGGGTGTACTCTCTGGGGCCAACGTCCTGACTTTC | CASSHSRQGVLSGANVLTF | NA | TRBD1 | TRBJ2-6 | TRBV4-3
TGTGCCAGCTCACCCAGGGTGGGATTTGAAGCTTTCTTT | CASSPRVGFEAFF | NA | NA | TRBJ1-1 | TRBV18
TGTGCCAGCAGCTGGGACACCTCGACCTACGAGCAGTACTTC | CASSWDTSTYEQYF | NA | NA | TRBJ2-7 | TRBV5-6
TGTGCCAGCAGCCCAGGGACAGGAGGGGAAGCTTTCTTT | CASSPGTGGEAFF | NA | TRBD1 | TRBJ1-1 | TRBV5-4
TGTGCCAGCCCCCCCCGGTGGAAAGGGAGGAGTACCGGGGAGCTGTTTTTT | CASPPRWKGRSTGELFF | NA | NA | TRBJ2-2 | TRBV27
TGTGCCAGCAGTCCTACAGGGTATGGCTACACCTTC | CASSPTGYGYTF | NA | NA | TRBJ1-2 | TRBV6-5
TGTGCCAGCAGCTTCAGGGGCACCGGGGAGCTGTTTTTT | CASSFRGTGELFF | NA | NA | TRBJ2-2 | TRBV11-2